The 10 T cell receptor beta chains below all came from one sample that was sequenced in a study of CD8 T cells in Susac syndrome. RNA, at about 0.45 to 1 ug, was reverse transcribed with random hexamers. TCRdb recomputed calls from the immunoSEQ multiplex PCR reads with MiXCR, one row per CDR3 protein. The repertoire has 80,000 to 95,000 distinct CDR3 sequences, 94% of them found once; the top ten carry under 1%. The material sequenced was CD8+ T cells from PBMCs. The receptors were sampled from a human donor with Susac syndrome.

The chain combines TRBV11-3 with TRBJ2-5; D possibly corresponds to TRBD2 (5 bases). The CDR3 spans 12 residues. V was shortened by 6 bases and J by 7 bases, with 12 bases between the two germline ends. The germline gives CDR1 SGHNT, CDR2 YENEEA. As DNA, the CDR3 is TGTGCCAGCAGTACCCCTGAGGGGACCCAGTACTTC. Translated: CASSTPEGTQYF.

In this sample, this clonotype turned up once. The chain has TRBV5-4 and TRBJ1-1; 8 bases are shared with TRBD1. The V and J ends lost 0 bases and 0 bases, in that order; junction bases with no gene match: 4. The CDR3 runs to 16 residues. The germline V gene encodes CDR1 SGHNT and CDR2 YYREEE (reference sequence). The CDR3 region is CASSLAVTGVNTEAFF. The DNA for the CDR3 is TGTGCCAGCAGCTTGGCGGTGACAGGGGTGAACACTGAAGCTTTCTTT.

The CDR3 DNA follows: TGTGCCAGCAGTTTCGGGACAGTCTCTAACTATGGCTACACCTTC. Translated: CASSFGTVSNYGYTF. The gene calls are TRBV12-3 or TRBV12-4 and TRBJ1-2; TRBD1 aligns across 7 bases. The CDR3 consists of 15 residues. With V trimmed by 3 bases and J by 0 bases, 4 bases remained unmatched.

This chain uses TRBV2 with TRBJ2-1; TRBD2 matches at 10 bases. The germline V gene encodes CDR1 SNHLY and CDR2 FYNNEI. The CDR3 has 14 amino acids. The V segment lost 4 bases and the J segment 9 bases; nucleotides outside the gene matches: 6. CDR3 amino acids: CASSVSGGFIEQFF. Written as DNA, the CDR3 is TGTGCCAGCAGTGTTAGCGGGGGGTTTATTGAGCAGTTCTTC.

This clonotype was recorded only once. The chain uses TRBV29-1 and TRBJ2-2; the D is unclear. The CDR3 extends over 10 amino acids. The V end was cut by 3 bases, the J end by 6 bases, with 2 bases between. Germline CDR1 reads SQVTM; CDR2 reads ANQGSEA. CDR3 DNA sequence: TGCAGCGTTGACGCCGGGGAGCTGTTTTTT. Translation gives CSVDAGELFF.

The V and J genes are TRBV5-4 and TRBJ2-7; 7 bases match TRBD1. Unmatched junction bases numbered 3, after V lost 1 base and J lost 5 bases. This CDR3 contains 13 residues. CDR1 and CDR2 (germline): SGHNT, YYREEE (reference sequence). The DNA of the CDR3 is TGTGCCAGCAGCTTGACAGGGGCCCACGAGCAGTACTTC. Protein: CASSLTGAHEQYF.

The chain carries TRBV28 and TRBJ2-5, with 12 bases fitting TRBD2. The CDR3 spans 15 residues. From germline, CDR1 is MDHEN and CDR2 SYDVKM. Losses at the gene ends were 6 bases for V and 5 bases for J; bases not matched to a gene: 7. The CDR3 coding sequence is TGTGCCAGCAGCCGACTAGCGGGAGTTATGGAGACCCAGTACTTC. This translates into CASSRLAGVMETQYF. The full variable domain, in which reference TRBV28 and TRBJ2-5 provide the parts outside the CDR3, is DVKVTQSSRYLVKRTGEKVFLECVQDMDHENMFWYRQDPGLGLRLIYFSYDVKMKEKGDIPEGYSVSREKKERFSLILESASTNQTSMYLCASSRLAGVMETQYFGPGTRLLVL.

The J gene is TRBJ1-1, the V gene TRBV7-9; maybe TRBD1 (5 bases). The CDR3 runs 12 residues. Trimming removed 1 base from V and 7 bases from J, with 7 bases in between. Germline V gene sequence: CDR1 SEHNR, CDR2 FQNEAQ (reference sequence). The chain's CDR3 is CASSLGQLEAFF. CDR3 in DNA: TGTGCCAGCAGCTTAGGACAGCTTGAAGCTTTCTTT. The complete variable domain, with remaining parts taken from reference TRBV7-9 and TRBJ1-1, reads DTGVSQNPRHKITKRGQNVTFRCDPISEHNRLYWYRQTLGQGPEFLTYFQNEAQLEKSRLLSDRFSAERPKGSFSTLEIQRTEQGDSAMYLCASSLGQLEAFFGQGTRLTVV.

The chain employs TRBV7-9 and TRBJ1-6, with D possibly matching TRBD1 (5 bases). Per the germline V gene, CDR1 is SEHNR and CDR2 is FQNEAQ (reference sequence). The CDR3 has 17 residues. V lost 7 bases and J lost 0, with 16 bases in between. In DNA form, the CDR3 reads TGTGCCAGCACCCTGGGGGACCCGAGCTCCTATAATTCACCCCTCCACTTT. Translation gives CASTLGDPSSYNSPLHF.

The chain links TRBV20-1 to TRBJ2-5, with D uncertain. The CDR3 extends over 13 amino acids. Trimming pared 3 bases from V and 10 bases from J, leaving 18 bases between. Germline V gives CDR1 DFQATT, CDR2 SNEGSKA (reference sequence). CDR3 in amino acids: CSASEWSAEVQYF. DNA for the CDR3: TGCAGTGCTAGTGAGTGGTCGGCCGAGGTCCAGTACTTC.